This passage covers 8 T cell receptor beta chains from one sample sequenced in a study of T cell responses to AZD1222 COVID-19 vaccine. Using immunoSEQ multiplex PCR, the repertoire was profiled, and TCRdb retains in-frame clones only, with some absent. The sample consists of about 160,000 clones, roughly 90% of them appearing once. Sequenced here: peripheral blood, sampled 28 days after the second AZD1222 dose. The receptor set was obtained from an adult who received the AZD1222 COVID-19 vaccine.

The genes are TRBV9 and TRBJ2-3, with a tentative D call TRBD1 (5 bases). Trimming removed 1 base from V and 4 bases from J, with 7 bases in between. The CDR3 loop spans 13 amino acids. Germline values: CDR1 SGDLS, CDR2 YYNGEE. For the CDR3, the DNA is TGTGCCAGCAGCGTACAAGGGGCAGATACGCAGTATTTT. This sequence encodes CASSVQGADTQYF.

The genes are TRBV5-1 and TRBJ1-2; TRBD1 matches at 11 bases. CDR1 SGHRS and CDR2 YFSETQ come from the germline V gene. With V trimmed by 3 bases and J by 6 bases, 4 bases remained unmatched. CDR3 length: 14 residues. The CDR3 spells CASSYLDRGHGYTF. The CDR3 region has the DNA TGCGCCAGCAGCTACCTGGACAGGGGGCATGGCTACACCTTC.

The chain carries TRBV28 and TRBJ1-1; TRBD1 is a possible D gene (5 bases). In germline, CDR1 is MDHEN, CDR2 SYDVKM. V dropped 2 bases and J dropped 3 bases, with 10 bases sitting between them. CDR3 length equals 14 residues. The CDR3 here is CASSLGGAYTEAFF. The CDR3 nucleotides read TGTGCCAGCAGTTTAGGGGGTGCTTACACTGAAGCTTTCTTT. Using reference TRBV28 and TRBJ1-1 for the parts outside the CDR3, the full variable domain is DVKVTQSSRYLVKRTGEKVFLECVQDMDHENMFWYRQDPGLGLRLIYFSYDVKMKEKGDIPEGYSVSREKKERFSLILESASTNQTSMYLCASSLGGAYTEAFFGQGTRLTVV.

The rearrangement joins TRBV28 to TRBJ1-3; TRBD1 might be the D (5 bases). The CDR3 has 15 residues. V was pared by 5 bases and J by 0 bases, with 11 bases between. The germline gives CDR1 MDHEN, CDR2 SYDVKM. CDR3 coding DNA: TGTGCCAGCAGTACTGGGGGGAGCTCTGGAAACACCATATATTTT. It yields the protein CASSTGGSSGNTIYF. Full variable domain (outside the CDR3, taken from reference TRBV28 and TRBJ1-3): DVKVTQSSRYLVKRTGEKVFLECVQDMDHENMFWYRQDPGLGLRLIYFSYDVKMKEKGDIPEGYSVSREKKERFSLILESASTNQTSMYLCASSTGGSSGNTIYFGEGSWLTVV.

The J gene is TRBJ2-5, the V gene TRBV2; 7 nucleotides align to TRBD2. Germline V lookup: CDR1 SNHLY, CDR2 FYNNEI. Trimming removed 8 bases from V and 5 bases from J; junction bases left unmatched: 5. The CDR3 runs 12 residues. In DNA, the CDR3 is TGTGCCAGCTCGGGGCGGGGGGAGACCCAGTACTTC. Translation: CASSGRGETQYF.

V is TRBV27 and J is TRBJ2-7; 7 nucleotides agree with TRBD1. Germline lookup yields CDR1 MNHEY and CDR2 SMNVEV (reference sequence). This CDR3 has 14 residues. Losses at the gene ends were 5 bases for V and 3 bases for J; bases not matched to a gene: 7. The CDR3: CASSQGTVGYEQYF. The CDR3 DNA reads TGTGCCAGCAGTCAAGGGACAGTTGGCTACGAGCAGTACTTC.

The chain uses TRBV11-3 and TRBJ2-1; D unclear. V gave up 5 bases and J gave up 2 bases, with 10 bases separating them. From germline, CDR1 is SGHNT and CDR2 YENEEA. This CDR3 contains 14 residues. Here the CDR3 DNA reads TGTGCCAGCAGCCCTTGGCTAGCCTACAATGAGCAGTTCTTC. Its protein product is CASSPWLAYNEQFF.

This chain uses TRBV28 with TRBJ2-1; TRBD2 aligns across 12 bases. The ends lost 5 bases at V and 8 bases at J; junction bases unmatched: 4. Germline CDR1 reads MDHEN; CDR2 reads SYDVKM. CDR3 size: 14 residues. The CDR3 loop reads CASSETSGSYEQFF. The CDR3 DNA is TGTGCCAGCAGTGAGACTAGCGGGAGTTATGAGCAGTTCTTC. The whole variable domain, filled in from reference TRBV28 and TRBJ2-1, reads DVKVTQSSRYLVKRTGEKVFLECVQDMDHENMFWYRQDPGLGLRLIYFSYDVKMKEKGDIPEGYSVSREKKERFSLILESASTNQTSMYLCASSETSGSYEQFFGPGTRLTVL.